Listed below are T cell receptor beta chains from one sample, sequenced in a study of blood T cell repertoires in COVID-19. The repertoire was sequenced with immunoSEQ multiplex PCR; TCRdb's copy has only in-frame clones and lacks some. This sample has approximately 200,000 clones, with 88% found just once. Sequenced: PBMCs or T cells enriched from blood (not recorded which). Receptor source: a woman aged 25 to 39 who had been exposed to COVID-19. Both conserved end residues are part of each CDR3.

v_call: TRBV5-4
j_call: TRBJ1-4
cdr3_aa: CASSSLGTGNEKLFF

v_call: TRBV6-5
j_call: TRBJ2-3
cdr3_aa: CASSIWTSGTDTQYF

v_call: TRBV2
j_call: TRBJ2-1
cdr3_aa: CASSDRLGLYNEQFF

v_call: TRBV12-5
j_call: TRBJ1-5
cdr3_aa: CASGLWRTGEIYSNQPQHF

v_call: TRBV5-5
j_call: TRBJ2-7
cdr3_aa: CASSTWRDEQYF

v_call: TRBV12-5
j_call: TRBJ2-1
cdr3_aa: CASAEGLAGPNEQFF

v_call: TRBV7-9
j_call: TRBJ1-2
cdr3_aa: CASSLRQTVDYGYTF

v_call: TRBV4-1
j_call: TRBJ1-5
cdr3_aa: CASSQDSHQPQHF

v_call: TRBV6-5
j_call: TRBJ2-1
cdr3_aa: CASAEGLADNEQFF

v_call: TRBV5-1
j_call: TRBJ2-7
cdr3_aa: CASSLGLAGASYEQYF

v_call: TRBV7-9
j_call: TRBJ1-3
cdr3_aa: CATYPFDPTGSGNTIYF

v_call: TRBV28
j_call: TRBJ1-3
cdr3_aa: CASSFSRGNTIYF

v_call: TRBV19
j_call: TRBJ1-6
cdr3_aa: CASNHSPGWNSPLHF

v_call: TRBV19
j_call: TRBJ2-1
cdr3_aa: CASSPRRTGDLSEQFF

v_call: TRBV7-9
j_call: TRBJ1-2
cdr3_aa: CASSHENSPGGYTF

v_call: TRBV5-1
j_call: TRBJ1-4
cdr3_aa: CASSLGGDKIEKLFF

v_call: TRBV18
j_call: TRBJ2-1
cdr3_aa: CASSPSGQGAHHEQFF

v_call: TRBV2
j_call: TRBJ2-2
cdr3_aa: CASRRGSGRTGELFF

v_call: TRBV10-3
j_call: TRBJ1-2
cdr3_aa: CAISGTAENYGYTF

v_call: TRBV20-1
j_call: TRBJ1-5
cdr3_aa: CSASGSLSQPQHF

v_call: TRBV5-1
j_call: TRBJ1-2
cdr3_aa: CASSPTGQGFDGYTF

v_call: TRBV2
j_call: TRBJ2-5
cdr3_aa: CASSETGEETQYF

v_call: TRBV18
j_call: TRBJ2-2
cdr3_aa: CASSMLLAEATGELFF

v_call: TRBV7-9
j_call: TRBJ2-7
cdr3_aa: CASSPGDRVSYEQYF

v_call: TRBV3-1/TRBV3-2
j_call: TRBJ2-7
cdr3_aa: CASSQVLRQPIYF

v_call: TRBV29-1
j_call: TRBJ2-2
cdr3_aa: CSVAGGYTGELFF

v_call: TRBV10-3
j_call: TRBJ2-7
cdr3_aa: CAITPTGASGKAYEQYF

v_call: TRBV3-1/TRBV3-2
j_call: TRBJ2-7
cdr3_aa: CASSGNYEQYF

v_call: TRBV3-1/TRBV3-2
j_call: TRBJ1-1
cdr3_aa: CASSQKGGLFGAFF

v_call: TRBV25-1
j_call: TRBJ1-1
cdr3_aa: CASSPRTGMGTEAFF

v_call: TRBV11-2
j_call: TRBJ2-7
cdr3_aa: CASSLVSGQLHEQYF

v_call: TRBV5-1
j_call: TRBJ2-1
cdr3_aa: CASGHEGRSYNEQFF

v_call: TRBV29-1
j_call: TRBJ2-5
cdr3_aa: CSVRGSQRETQYF

v_call: TRBV14
j_call: TRBJ2-7
cdr3_aa: CASSQREGEYEQYF

v_call: TRBV7-9
j_call: TRBJ2-2
cdr3_aa: CASSLGRVGGELFF

v_call: TRBV2
j_call: TRBJ2-7
cdr3_aa: CASSEDTEQYF

v_call: TRBV7-9
j_call: TRBJ2-4
cdr3_aa: CASSSSGLAKNIQYF

v_call: TRBV9
j_call: TRBJ1-3
cdr3_aa: CASSARQGSGNTIYF

v_call: TRBV6-1
j_call: TRBJ1-1
cdr3_aa: CASSEGQGTEAFF

v_call: TRBV7-9
j_call: TRBJ1-1
cdr3_aa: CASSYFVGSGINTEAFF

v_call: TRBV23-1
j_call: TRBJ1-5
cdr3_aa: CASSQSAGIFHQPQHF

v_call: TRBV15
j_call: TRBJ2-7
cdr3_aa: CATSRTRDRSYEQYF

v_call: TRBV5-4
j_call: TRBJ2-7
cdr3_aa: CASSIGQGARYEQYF

v_call: TRBV7-2
j_call: TRBJ2-1
cdr3_aa: CASSLASATYNEQFF

v_call: TRBV5-4
j_call: TRBJ2-7
cdr3_aa: CASSLWREDREQYF

v_call: TRBV5-1
j_call: TRBJ2-3
cdr3_aa: CASSLVGTSFADTQYF

v_call: TRBV4-1
j_call: TRBJ1-1
cdr3_aa: CASSQGLMNTEAFF

v_call: TRBV2
j_call: TRBJ1-2
cdr3_aa: CASSESGVANYGYTF

v_call: TRBV19
j_call: TRBJ1-5
cdr3_aa: CASSTTTGSQPQHF

v_call: TRBV6-1
j_call: TRBJ1-6
cdr3_aa: CASREQGASSSYNSPLHF

v_call: TRBV3-1/TRBV3-2
j_call: TRBJ2-1
cdr3_aa: CASSQERDSGSRNEQFF

v_call: TRBV3-1/TRBV3-2
j_call: TRBJ1-1
cdr3_aa: CASSSRTANTEAFF

v_call: TRBV7-9
j_call: TRBJ1-1
cdr3_aa: CAIGKGNTEAFF

v_call: TRBV27
j_call: TRBJ2-7
cdr3_aa: CASSLKPSGRFEQYF

v_call: TRBV2
j_call: TRBJ2-1
cdr3_aa: CASSDMGSRSYNEQFF

v_call: TRBV11-2
j_call: TRBJ2-1
cdr3_aa: CASSHLRGESNEQFF

v_call: TRBV5-6
j_call: TRBJ2-3
cdr3_aa: CASSPTFREGTDTQYF

v_call: TRBV4-1
j_call: TRBJ2-1
cdr3_aa: CASSQDAGWGNNEQFF

v_call: TRBV11-3
j_call: TRBJ1-1
cdr3_aa: CASSLERNTEAFF

v_call: TRBV18
j_call: TRBJ1-1
cdr3_aa: CASSDRLNTEAFF